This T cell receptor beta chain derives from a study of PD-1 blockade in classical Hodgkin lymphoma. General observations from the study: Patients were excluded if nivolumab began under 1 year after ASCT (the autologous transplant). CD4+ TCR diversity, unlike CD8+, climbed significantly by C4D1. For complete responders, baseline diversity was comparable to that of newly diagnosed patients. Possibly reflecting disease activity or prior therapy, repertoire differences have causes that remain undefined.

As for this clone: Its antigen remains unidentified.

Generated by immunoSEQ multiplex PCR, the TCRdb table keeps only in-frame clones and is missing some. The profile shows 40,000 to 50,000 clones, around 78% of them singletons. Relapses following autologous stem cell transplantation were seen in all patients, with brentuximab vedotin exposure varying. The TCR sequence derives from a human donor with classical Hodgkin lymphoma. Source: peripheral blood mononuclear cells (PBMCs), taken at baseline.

In DNA, the CDR3 is TGTGCCAGTAAGCCGTCATCTAACTATGGCTACACCTTC. Translated, it gives CASKPSSNYGYTF. The gene calls are TRBV19 and TRBJ1-2; no clear D. CDR3 length equals 13 residues. Germline V gives CDR1 LNHDA, CDR2 SQIVND (reference sequence). Trimming shortened V by 7 bases and J by 0 bases, and 9 bases separated the two germline ends.